The entry that follows covers one T cell receptor beta chain sequence. The antigen this receptor binds is unknown. The sample is drawn from a study of monozygotic twins with inflammatory bowel disease (dated by TCRdb to the late 2010s). In terms of the full investigation: A total of some 30 monozygotic twin pairs were included in the full study, comprising nine German pairs (four IBD-concordant, five IBD-discordant) and 19 IBD-discordant Danish pairs. Within discordant pairs, disease-associated traits were sought mainly by comparing IBD patients with their genetically identical healthy co-twins. Each individual had, on average, about 151 000 unique TCRalpha sequences and 181 000 unique TCRbeta sequences available for analysis. The research as a whole found: Different T cell subtypes could not be distinguished in the analysis. No single strong signal or clonotype linked to IBD turned up in the results, so the idea that one exists was not supported. Differing immunosuppressive treatments among patients may have added background noise and inter-individual variability to the repertoires. Concordant and discordant twins showed no difference in repertoire similarity, possibly because of limited statistical power. A decrease in TCRbeta repertoire diversity, as measured by inverse Simpson index, was observed in IBD patients compared with their healthy co-twins. Fewer clonotypes were shared with other individuals by IBD patients than by healthy twins, most markedly in patients showing signs of disease activity.

Including the terminal cysteine and phenylalanine, the CDR3 comprises 15 residues. No DNA is given. Library prep was done by 5' RACE. The input for every TCR library was around 4,000 ng of total RNA. For each sample, cDNA was synthesized in eight separate reactions using SMARTScribe reverse transcriptase. During cDNA synthesis, unique molecular identifiers containing a 6-nucleotide sample barcode were introduced by template switching. TCRalpha and TCRbeta cDNA was amplified in two nested PCRs of roughly 17 and 9 cycles, and bead purification was carried out after each PCR. Before amplification, cDNA was treated with uracil DNA-glycosylase and purified using the QIAquick PCR purification kit. The second PCR added Illumina TruSeq-compatible adapters along with sample-specific barcodes. Library quality and concentration were checked on TapeStation and Qubit, and libraries were pooled at 4.5 to 5.5 ng each. Sequencing of pooled libraries was carried out on an Illumina HiSeq2500 single-index Rapid Run using 2 x 100 bp reads and custom sequencing primers. Turning to the authors' computational methods: PCR and sequencing errors were corrected by UMI-based consensus assembly using MiGEC version 1.2.6. MiXCR version 2.1.1 handled V(D)J alignment, clonotype assembly and CDR3 extraction. Normalisation of gene usage, clonotype sharing and MAIT/NKT TCR abundance was achieved by analysing the top 1000, 10 000 and 20 000 clonotypes per sample. Diversity was computed as the inverse Simpson index with the vegan R package after downsampling to 27 000 UMIs. Paired Mann-Whitney U tests were applied to discordant twin pairs, and Benjamini-Hochberg correction was used for multiple testing. TCRdb reprocessed the reads and assigns one entry to each CDR3 protein sequence, leaving out DNA. TCRdb's processing, not the authors' own work, is the source of the V and J calls. The table for this sample records a few hundred thousand distinct CDR3 sequences. 2% to 3% of the sample is taken by the ten largest.

From each donor, a roughly 2.4 ml peripheral blood sample was collected into PAXgene tubes and kept at -80 degrees C. Total RNA was isolated from whole blood with the PAXgene blood miRNA kit on an automated QIAcube, without T cell sorting. Peripheral blood from monozygotic twin pairs who were concordant or discordant for inflammatory bowel disease underwent deep TCRalpha and TCRbeta repertoire profiling using unique molecular barcoding. For every twin pair, smoking habits were documented, and each individual was categorised as a current, former or never smoker. The sequence was collected from a human donor with ulcerative colitis or Crohn's disease, or a healthy co-twin of an affected twin (not recorded which). The chain is encoded by TRBV12-3 or TRBV12-4 joined to TRBJ1-3. Sequencing was performed on blood. Here the CDR3 is given as CASTPHIVPGNTIYF.